This T cell receptor (beta chain) is from a study of OX40 agonist ivuxolimab in advanced cancers. Overall study context: Treatment of patients was with ivuxolimab, an agonistic anti-OX40 (CD134) antibody. Intravenous ivuxolimab at 0.01 to 10 mg/kg was given to patients every 2 weeks. Of the patients, three showed partial responses, one with hepatocellular carcinoma and two with cutaneous melanoma.

Assay: immunoSEQ multiplex PCR; the TCRdb copy retains only in-frame clones and omits some. Among about 60,000 clones listed, more than 85% were seen once. Per germline, CDR1 SGDLS and CDR2 YYNGEE. The CDR3 is made up of 15 amino acids. V was clipped by 6 bases and J by 0 bases; unmatched bases: 9. Source: CD4+ or CD8+ T cells sorted from blood, taken in a trial of the OX40 agonist ivuxolimab. The chain carries TRBV9 and TRBJ2-7; 7 bases agree with TRBD2. This TCR derives from an adult with an advanced solid tumor such as melanoma, head and neck, liver or kidney cancer. The CDR3 loop reads CASTPGGSYSYEQYF. The CDR3 bases are TGTGCCAGCACCCCTGGCGGGAGCTACTCCTACGAGCAGTACTTC.